The clone carrying this T cell receptor beta chain has just a few counts. This record comes from a study of blood T cells in healthy people across ages. A sample-barcoded 5' primer and a J-beta primer mix were used in a second PCR of about 6 to 11 cycles. Carrying 12 random nucleotides, a template-switch adaptor labeled each individual cDNA molecule. TCRdb re-called the 5' RACE reads with MiXCR, one entry per CDR3 protein. Found here are 1.8 million or so distinct CDR3 sequences, 35% to 50% of them singletons; the top ten hold 23%. The CDR3 sequence is 15 residues long. The origin of this receptor is a human donor in good health. The sample consisted of blood. The chain recombines TRBV21-1 with TRBJ2-7; TRBD1 reflects the table's D call only, with no check against the DNA. TRBV21-1 is a listed pseudogene. CDR3 bases: TGTGCCAGCAGCAAAGGGGGGGGACAGTTCTACGAGCAGTACTTC. Its translation: CASSKGGGQFYEQYF.